This T cell receptor (beta chain) was sequenced during a study of breast tumors, draining lymph nodes, adjacent tissues. Breast cancer patients provided tissue from their axillary draining lymph nodes. In its sample, this clonotype was seen many times. One entry per CDR3 protein results from TCRdb running MiXCR on the multiplex PCR reads. Among about 150,000 distinct CDR3 sequences, around 22% were seen once, and the ten largest hold roughly 2.5%. The TCR originated in a female donor with breast cancer. Some clones in this sample may be carry-over from other donors' samples. Source material: axillary lymph node tissue.

Written as DNA, the CDR3 is TGTGCCAGCAGCCATCCCAAGCCGGGGGGCCGCTACACCTTC. Translation gives CASSHPKPGGRYTF. The chain employs TRBV3-1 and TRBJ1-2, with D tentatively TRBD1 (6 bases). Germline CDR1 is LGHDT and CDR2 is YNNKEL (reference sequence). V was pared by 3 bases and J by 9 bases, with 17 bases between. The CDR3 consists of 14 residues. Full variable domain (rest looked up from reference TRBV3-1 and TRBJ1-2): DTAVSQTPKYLVTQMGNDKSIKCEQNLGHDTMYWYKQDSKKFLKIMFSYNNKELIINETVPNRFSPKSPDKAHLNLHINSLELGDSAVYFCASSHPKPGGRYTFGSGTRLTVV.